This T cell receptor (beta chain) appears in the sequencing data of a study of OX40 agonist ivuxolimab in advanced cancers. About the full investigation: Ivuxolimab, which targeted the costimulatory receptor OX40 (CD134), was an agonistic, fully human IgG2 monoclonal antibody. Three dose-escalation patients achieved partial responses, one with hepatocellular carcinoma and two with cutaneous melanoma. The paper reports the monotherapy dose-escalation portion (N of about 47 patients) of the phase I ivuxolimab trial. The purpose of peripheral TCRbeta sequencing was to test whether ivuxolimab changed TCR sequence diversity and led to clonal T-cell expansion. A male proportion of around 80% and a mean age of approximately 61 years, ranging from roughly 23 to 79, were recorded for the dose-escalation cohort. Of the roughly 50 dose-escalation patients, hepatocellular carcinoma was present in about 20, melanoma in some 15, renal cell carcinoma in 9 and head and neck cancer in 9. Prior anti-PD-1, anti-PD-L1 or anti-CTLA-4 therapy was permitted, and approximately 41% of dose-escalation patients had received checkpoint inhibitors. Intravenous ivuxolimab was administered to patients every 2 weeks at six dose levels: 0.01, 0.1, 0.3, 1.5, 3 and 10 mg/kg.

For this chain, trimming is 3 bases at the V end and 3 bases at the J end, and the number of junction bases without a gene match is 2. Based on the germline V gene, the CDR1 and CDR2 sequences are SNHLY and FYNNEI. The CDR3 starts with the cysteine, ends with the phenylalanine, and has 14 residues. Solely the CDR3 DNA is kept, with 42 bases framed from the first base. About this clone: It has no known antigen specificity. Base-call qualities are not available, and no considerably larger clone is one nucleotide away.

On the study overall, not on this receptor specifically: On average, CD8+ T cells showed more expanded clones than CD4+ T cells after ivuxolimab. Low levels of normalized T-cell clonal expansion were also shown by some nonresponding patients. Which antigens the clonally expanded peripheral T cells were specific for was not determined. Partial responders in the 0.1-3.0 mg/kg groups had among the lowest normalized peripheral clonal expansion, especially among CD8+ T cells. At doses of 0.1 to 3.0 mg/kg, clonal expansion of both CD4+ and CD8+ T cells in blood was seen between baseline and week 6.

The trial excluded patients who had a history of autoimmune disease or who were on systemic immunosuppression. Peripheral blood for TCR sequencing was drawn from every dose cohort at baseline, at cycle 4 day 1 and at cycle 7 day 1. Samples came from an open-label, multicenter, first-in-human phase I dose-escalation trial of ivuxolimab. Adults with locally advanced or metastatic melanoma, renal cell carcinoma, hepatocellular carcinoma or head and neck squamous cell carcinoma were enrolled in the trial. CD4+ and CD8+ T cells were sorted separately from peripheral blood before TCR sequencing. To sequence the TCRbeta CDR3 region, genomic DNA was isolated from the sorted cells. The immunoSEQ Assay was used to sequence the TCRbeta CDR3 regions. TCRdb carries this immuneACCESS record with in-frame sequences only. Its versions omit some clonotypes, under half of them owing to an unresolved V gene in the studies checked, with the rest unexplained. This sample is represented by more than 50,000 clones; 80% of them were singletons. The ten largest clones represent under 4.5% of the sample.

The TCR sequence derives from an adult with an advanced solid tumor such as melanoma, head and neck, liver or kidney cancer. The chain is made from TRBV2 and TRBJ2-1; TRBD2 matches 7 bases in the middle. The source material was CD4+ or CD8+ T cells sorted from blood, sampled in a trial of the OX40 agonist ivuxolimab. CDR3 loop: CASSEASGYNEQFF. The sequenced DNA is TGTGCCAGCAGTGAGGCTAGCGGCTACAATGAGCAGTTCTTC.